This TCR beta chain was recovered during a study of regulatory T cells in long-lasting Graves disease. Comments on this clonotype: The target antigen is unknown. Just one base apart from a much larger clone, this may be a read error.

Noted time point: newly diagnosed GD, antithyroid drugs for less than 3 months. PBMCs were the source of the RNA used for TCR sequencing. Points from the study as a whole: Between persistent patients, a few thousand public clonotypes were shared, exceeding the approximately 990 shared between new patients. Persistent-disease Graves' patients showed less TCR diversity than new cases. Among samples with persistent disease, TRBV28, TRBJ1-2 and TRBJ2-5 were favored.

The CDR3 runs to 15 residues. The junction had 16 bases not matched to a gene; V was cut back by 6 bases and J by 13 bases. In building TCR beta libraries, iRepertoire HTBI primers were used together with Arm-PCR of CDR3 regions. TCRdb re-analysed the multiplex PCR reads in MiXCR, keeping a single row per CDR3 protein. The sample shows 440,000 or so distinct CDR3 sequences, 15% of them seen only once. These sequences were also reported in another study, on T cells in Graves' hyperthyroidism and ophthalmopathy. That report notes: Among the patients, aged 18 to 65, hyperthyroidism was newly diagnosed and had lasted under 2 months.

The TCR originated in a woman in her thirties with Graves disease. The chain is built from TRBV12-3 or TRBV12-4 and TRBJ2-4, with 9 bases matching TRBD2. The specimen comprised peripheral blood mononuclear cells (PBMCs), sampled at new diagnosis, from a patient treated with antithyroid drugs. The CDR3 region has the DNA TGTGCCAGCAGCCATAGCGGGGGCAGATACAATGAGCAGTACTTC. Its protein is CASSHSGGRYNEQYF.